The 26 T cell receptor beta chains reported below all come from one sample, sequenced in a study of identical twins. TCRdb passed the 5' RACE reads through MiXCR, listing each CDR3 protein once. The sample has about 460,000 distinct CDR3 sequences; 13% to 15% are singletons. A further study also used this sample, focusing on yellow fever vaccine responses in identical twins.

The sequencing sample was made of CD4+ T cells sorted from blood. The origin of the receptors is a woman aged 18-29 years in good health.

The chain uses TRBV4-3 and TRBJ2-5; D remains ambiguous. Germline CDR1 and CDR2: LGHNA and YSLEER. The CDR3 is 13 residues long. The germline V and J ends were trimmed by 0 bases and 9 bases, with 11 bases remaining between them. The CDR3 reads CASSQDLPAAQYF. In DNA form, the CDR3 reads TGCGCCAGCAGCCAAGACCTACCCGCGGCCCAGTACTTC.

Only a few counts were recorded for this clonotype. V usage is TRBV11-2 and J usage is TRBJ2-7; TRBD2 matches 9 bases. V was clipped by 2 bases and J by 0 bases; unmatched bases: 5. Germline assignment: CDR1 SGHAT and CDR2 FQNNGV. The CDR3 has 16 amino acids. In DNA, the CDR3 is TGTGCCAGCAGCTTAAAACTAGCGGGTTACTCCTACGAGCAGTACTTC. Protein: CASSLKLAGYSYEQYF.

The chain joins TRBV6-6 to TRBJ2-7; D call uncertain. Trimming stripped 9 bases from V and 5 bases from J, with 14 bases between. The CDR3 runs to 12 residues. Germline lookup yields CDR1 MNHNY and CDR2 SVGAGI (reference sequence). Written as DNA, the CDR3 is TGTGCCAGTGCTGAACCAATGGACGAGCAGTACTTC. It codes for CASAEPMDEQYF.

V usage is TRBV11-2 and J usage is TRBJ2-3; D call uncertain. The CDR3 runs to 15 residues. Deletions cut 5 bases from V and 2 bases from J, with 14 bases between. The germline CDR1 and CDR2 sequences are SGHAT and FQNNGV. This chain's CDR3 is CASSVTDPFTDTQYF. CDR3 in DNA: TGTGCCAGCAGCGTTACGGATCCCTTCACAGATACGCAGTATTTT.

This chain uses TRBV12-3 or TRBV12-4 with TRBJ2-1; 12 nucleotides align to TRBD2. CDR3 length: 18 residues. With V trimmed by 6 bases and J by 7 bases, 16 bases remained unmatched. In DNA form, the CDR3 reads TGTGCCAGCAGCACTTTTCTTGGGGGGCTAGCGGGAGGGAATGAGCAGTTCTTC. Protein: CASSTFLGGLAGGNEQFF.

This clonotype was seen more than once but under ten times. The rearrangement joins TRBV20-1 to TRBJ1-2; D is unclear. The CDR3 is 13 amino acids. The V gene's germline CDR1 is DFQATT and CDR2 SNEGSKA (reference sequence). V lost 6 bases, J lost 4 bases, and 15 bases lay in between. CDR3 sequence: CSALFSAGYGYTF. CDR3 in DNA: TGCAGTGCCCTTTTCTCGGCTGGCTATGGCTACACCTTC.

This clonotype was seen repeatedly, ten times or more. For the CDR3, the DNA is TGCGCCAGCAGCTTGGGTGTCGGGACTAGAGTCTACAATGAGCAGTTCTTC. Its translation: CASSLGVGTRVYNEQFF. The chain carries TRBV5-1 and TRBJ2-1; 8 bases fit TRBD2. This CDR3 has 17 residues. V lost 0 bases to trimming and J lost 3 bases; unmatched junction nucleotides: 8. Germline assignment: CDR1 SGHRS and CDR2 YFSETQ.

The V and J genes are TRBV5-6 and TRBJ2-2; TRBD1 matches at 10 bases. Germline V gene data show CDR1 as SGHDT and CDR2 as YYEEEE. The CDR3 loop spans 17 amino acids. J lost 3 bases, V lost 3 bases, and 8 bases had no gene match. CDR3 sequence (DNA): TGTGCCAGCAGCTCCCCGGGACAGGGGAGGGACACCGGGGAGCTGTTTTTT. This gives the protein CASSSPGQGRDTGELFF.

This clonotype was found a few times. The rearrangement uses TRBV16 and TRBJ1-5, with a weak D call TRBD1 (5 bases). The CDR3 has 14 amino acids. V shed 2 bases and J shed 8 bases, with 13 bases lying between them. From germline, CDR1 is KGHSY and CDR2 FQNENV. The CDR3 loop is CASSQRGEREPQHF. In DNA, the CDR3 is TGTGCCAGCAGCCAACGGGGGGAAAGGGAGCCCCAGCATTTT.

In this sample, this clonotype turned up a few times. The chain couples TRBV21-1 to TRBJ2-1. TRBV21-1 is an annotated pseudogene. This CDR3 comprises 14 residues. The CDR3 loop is CASNLQFSYNEQFF. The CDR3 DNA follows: TGTGCCAGCAATCTACAGTTCTCCTACAATGAGCAGTTCTTC.

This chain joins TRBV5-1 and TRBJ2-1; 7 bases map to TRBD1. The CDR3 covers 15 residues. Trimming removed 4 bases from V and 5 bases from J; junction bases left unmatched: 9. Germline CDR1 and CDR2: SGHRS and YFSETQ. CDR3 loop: CASSATGQRNNEQFF. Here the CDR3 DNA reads TGCGCCAGCAGCGCCACGGGACAGCGTAACAATGAGCAGTTCTTC.

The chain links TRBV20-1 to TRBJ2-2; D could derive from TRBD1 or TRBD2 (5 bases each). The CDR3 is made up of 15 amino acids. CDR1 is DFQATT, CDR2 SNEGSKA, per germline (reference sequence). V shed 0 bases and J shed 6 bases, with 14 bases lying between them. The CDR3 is CSARDRAGGAGELFF. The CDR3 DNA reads TGCAGTGCTAGAGATCGAGCTGGGGGTGCCGGGGAGCTGTTTTTT.

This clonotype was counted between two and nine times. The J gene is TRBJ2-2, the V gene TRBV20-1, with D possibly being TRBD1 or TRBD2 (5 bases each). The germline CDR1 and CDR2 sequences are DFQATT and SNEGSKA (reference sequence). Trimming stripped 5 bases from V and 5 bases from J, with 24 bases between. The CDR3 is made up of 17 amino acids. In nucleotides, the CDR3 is TGCAGTGCTGACACCTTCGAGGGGAAGGGGATGACCGGGGAGCTGTTTTTT. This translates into CSADTFEGKGMTGELFF.

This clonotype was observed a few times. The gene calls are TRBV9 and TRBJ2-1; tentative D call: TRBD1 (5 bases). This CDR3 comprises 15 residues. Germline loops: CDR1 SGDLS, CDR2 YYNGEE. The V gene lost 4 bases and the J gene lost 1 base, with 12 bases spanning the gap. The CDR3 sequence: CASSPVGDSYNEQFF. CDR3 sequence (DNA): TGTGCCAGCAGCCCCGTAGGGGATTCCTACAATGAGCAGTTCTTC.

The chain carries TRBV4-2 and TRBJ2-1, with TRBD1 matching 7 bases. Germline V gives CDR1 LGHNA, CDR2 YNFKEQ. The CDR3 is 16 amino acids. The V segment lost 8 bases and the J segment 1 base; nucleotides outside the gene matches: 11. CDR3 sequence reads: CASRQGALPSYNEQFF. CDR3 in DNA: TGTGCCAGCCGACAGGGTGCCCTACCGTCCTACAATGAGCAGTTCTTC.

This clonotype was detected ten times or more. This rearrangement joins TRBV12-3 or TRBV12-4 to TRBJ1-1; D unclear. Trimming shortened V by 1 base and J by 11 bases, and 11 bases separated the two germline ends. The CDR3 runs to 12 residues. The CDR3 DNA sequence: TGTGCCAGCAGTTTAGGTGTCCCAGGCGCTTTCTTT. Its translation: CASSLGVPGAFF.

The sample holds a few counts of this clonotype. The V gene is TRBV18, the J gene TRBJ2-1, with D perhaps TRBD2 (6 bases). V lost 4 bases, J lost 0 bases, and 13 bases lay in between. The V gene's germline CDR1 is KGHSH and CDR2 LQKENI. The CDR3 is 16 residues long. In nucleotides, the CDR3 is TGTGCCAGCTCACGGAGGGACTCCCACTCCTACAATGAGCAGTTCTTC. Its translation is CASSRRDSHSYNEQFF.

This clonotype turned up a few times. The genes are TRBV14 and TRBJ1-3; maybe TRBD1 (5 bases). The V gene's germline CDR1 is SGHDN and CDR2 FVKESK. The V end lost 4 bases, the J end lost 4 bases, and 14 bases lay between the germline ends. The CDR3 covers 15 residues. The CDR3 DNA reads TGTGCCAGCAGCCCCGTTGGGGCGGCGGGAAACACCATATATTTT. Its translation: CASSPVGAAGNTIYF.

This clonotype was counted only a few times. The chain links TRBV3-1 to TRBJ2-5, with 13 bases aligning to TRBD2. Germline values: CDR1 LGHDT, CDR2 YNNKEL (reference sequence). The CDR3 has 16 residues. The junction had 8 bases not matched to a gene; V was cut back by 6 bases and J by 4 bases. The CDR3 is CASSRQTSGGSETQYF. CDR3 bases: TGTGCCAGCAGTCGACAGACTAGCGGGGGGTCAGAGACCCAGTACTTC.

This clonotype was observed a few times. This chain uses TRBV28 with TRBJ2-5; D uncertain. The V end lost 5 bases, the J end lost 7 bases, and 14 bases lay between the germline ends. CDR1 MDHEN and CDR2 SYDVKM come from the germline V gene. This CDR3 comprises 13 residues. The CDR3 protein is CASSLSPGGTQYF. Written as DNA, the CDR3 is TGTGCCAGCAGTCTATCACCGGGCGGGACCCAGTACTTC.

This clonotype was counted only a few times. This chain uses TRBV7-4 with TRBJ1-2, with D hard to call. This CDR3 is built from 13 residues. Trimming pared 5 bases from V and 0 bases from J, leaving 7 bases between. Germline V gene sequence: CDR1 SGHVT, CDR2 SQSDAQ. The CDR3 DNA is TGTGCCAGCAGCCGACCTACTAACTATGGCTACACCTTC. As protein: CASSRPTNYGYTF.

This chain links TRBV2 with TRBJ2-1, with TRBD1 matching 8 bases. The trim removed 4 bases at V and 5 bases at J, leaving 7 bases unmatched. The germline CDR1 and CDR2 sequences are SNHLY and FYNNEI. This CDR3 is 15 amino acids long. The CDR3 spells CASSGTGIINNEQFF. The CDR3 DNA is TGTGCCAGCAGTGGGACAGGGATCATCAACAATGAGCAGTTCTTC.

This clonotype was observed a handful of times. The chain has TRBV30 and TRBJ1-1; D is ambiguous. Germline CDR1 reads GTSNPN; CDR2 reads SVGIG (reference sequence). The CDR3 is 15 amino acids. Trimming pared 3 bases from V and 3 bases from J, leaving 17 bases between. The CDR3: CAWSGGTVTYTEAFF. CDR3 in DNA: TGTGCCTGGAGCGGAGGTACAGTCACCTACACTGAAGCTTTCTTT.

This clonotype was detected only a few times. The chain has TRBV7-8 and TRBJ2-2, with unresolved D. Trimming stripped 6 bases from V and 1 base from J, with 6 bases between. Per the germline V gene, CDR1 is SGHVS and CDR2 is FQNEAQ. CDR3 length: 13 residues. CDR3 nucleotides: TGTGCCAGCAGGAGACTGAACACCGGGGAGCTGTTTTTT. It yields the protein CASRRLNTGELFF.

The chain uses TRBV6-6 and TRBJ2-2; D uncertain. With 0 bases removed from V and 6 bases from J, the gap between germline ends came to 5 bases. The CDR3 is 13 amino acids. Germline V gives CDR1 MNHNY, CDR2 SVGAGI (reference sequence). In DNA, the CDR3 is TGTGCCAGCAGTTACTCTATAGCCGGGGAGCTGTTTTTT. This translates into CASSYSIAGELFF.

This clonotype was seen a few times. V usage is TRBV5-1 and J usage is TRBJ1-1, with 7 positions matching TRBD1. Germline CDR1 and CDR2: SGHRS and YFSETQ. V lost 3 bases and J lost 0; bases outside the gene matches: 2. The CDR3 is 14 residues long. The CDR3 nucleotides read TGCGCCAGCAGCTGGGGACAGTTGAACACTGAAGCTTTCTTT. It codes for CASSWGQLNTEAFF.